The rows below give T cell receptor beta chains drawn from one sample of a study of cytomegalovirus exposure and HLA in healthy donors. The protocol was immunoSEQ multiplex PCR, while the TCRdb copy is restricted to in-frame clones and leaves out a portion. Of about 150,000 clones listed, over 75% are singletons. Sequencing used PBMCs. The origin of the receptors is a young woman in good health and CMV-seronegative. CDR3s include the opening cysteine and the closing phenylalanine or tryptophan. The D gene is left open where the match is weak. Clone sizes are given selectively: once, few, many, or a class where the clone is expanded.

V gene	J gene	clone size	D gene	CDR3 protein	CDR3 DNA
TRBV28	TRBJ1-5	NA	NA	CASSLRAAYSNQPQHF	TGTGCCAGCAGTTTGCGGGCCGCTTATAGCAATCAGCCCCAGCATTTT
TRBV29-1	TRBJ2-5	NA	NA	CSVEVTAGQETQYF	TGCAGCGTTGAAGTTACAGCAGGGCAAGAGACCCAGTACTTC
TRBV5-4	TRBJ2-7	NA	TRBD1	CASRTGDYEQYF	TGTGCCAGCAGAACAGGGGACTACGAGCAGTACTTC
TRBV6-5	TRBJ1-3	once	NA	CASGRGRGNTIYF	TGTGCCAGCGGTAGGGGCCGTGGAAACACCATATATTTT
TRBV7-7	TRBJ2-5	NA	TRBD2	CASSLGREGQVSDLETQYF	TGTGCCAGCAGCTTAGGGAGGGAGGGGCAGGTAAGCGATTTGGAGACCCAGTACTTC
TRBV9	TRBJ2-1	NA	NA	CASSVGAGSYNEQFF	TGTGCCAGCAGCGTAGGGGCGGGATCATACAATGAGCAGTTCTTC
TRBV4-1	TRBJ2-5	few	NA	CASSQAAYLGAGETQYF	TGCGCCAGCAGCCAAGCCGCCTATTTGGGGGCCGGGGAGACCCAGTACTTC
TRBV14	TRBJ1-2	NA	NA	CASSQKRLHYGYTF	TGTGCCAGCAGCCAAAAGAGGCTCCACTATGGCTACACCTTC
TRBV27	TRBJ1-2	NA	NA	CASSFKGSGYTF	TGTGCCAGCAGTTTCAAGGGGTCTGGCTACACCTTC
TRBV27	TRBJ1-4	NA	NA	CASRLTGFNEKLFF	TGTGCCAGCAGGCTTACAGGGTTTAATGAAAAACTGTTTTTT
TRBV6-4	TRBJ2-3	NA	TRBD2	CASSPGTSGGDTQYF	TGTGCCAGCAGCCCCGGGACTAGCGGGGGAGATACGCAGTATTTT
TRBV28	TRBJ1-5	NA	NA	CASQALLRGGPRQPQHF	TGTGCCAGCCAAGCCCTCCTTAGGGGGGGGCCCCGGCAGCCCCAGCATTTT
TRBV27	TRBJ2-5	NA	TRBD1	CASSSTGGPETQYF	TGTGCCAGCAGTTCGACAGGGGGCCCAGAGACCCAGTACTTC
TRBV4-1	TRBJ1-6	NA	NA	CASSQDPVNSPLHF	TGCGCCAGCAGCCAAGACCCGGTTAATTCACCCCTCCACTTT
TRBV6-5	TRBJ1-1	few	NA	CAKRTEDTEAFF	TGTGCCAAGAGGACAGAAGACACTGAAGCTTTCTTT
TRBV7-2	TRBJ1-6	NA	NA	CASSLDLNSPLHF	TGTGCCAGCAGCCTAGACCTAAATTCACCCCTCCACTTT
TRBV28	TRBJ2-7	NA	TRBD2	CASSLLGPPGGGEYEQYF	TGTGCCAGCAGTTTATTAGGGCCCCCTGGGGGAGGGGAGTACGAGCAGTACTTC
TRBV2	TRBJ1-5	few	NA	CASHREQDQPQHF	TGTGCCAGCCACAGAGAGCAGGATCAGCCCCAGCATTTT
TRBV10-3	TRBJ2-5	NA	NA	CAIREGGPEETQYF	TGTGCCATCAGGGAGGGCGGCCCCGAAGAGACCCAGTACTTC
TRBV28	TRBJ1-2	NA	TRBD1	CASSLLGRGTPPANYGYTF	TGTGCCAGCAGTTTATTAGGCAGGGGGACCCCACCAGCAAACTATGGCTACACCTTC
TRBV6-6	TRBJ2-5	NA	TRBD2	CASSYSRTREETQYF	TGTGCCAGCAGTTACTCCCGGACTAGGGAAGAGACCCAGTACTTC
TRBV6-1	TRBJ2-1	NA	NA	CASMGLVPSEQFF	TGTGCCAGCATGGGACTTGTCCCCTCTGAGCAGTTCTTC
TRBV2	TRBJ1-2	NA	NA	CASSEAVSSGGGYTF	TGTGCCAGCAGTGAAGCGGTCTCCTCGGGGGGAGGCTACACCTTC
TRBV7-8	TRBJ1-3	NA	NA	CASSLVRSGNTIYF	TGTGCCAGCAGCTTAGTTCGCTCTGGAAACACCATATATTTT
TRBV29-1	TRBJ2-5	once	TRBD1	CSVEDRIGLETQYF	TGCAGCGTTGAGGACAGGATTGGCCTAGAGACCCAGTACTTC
TRBV25-1	TRBJ1-1	NA	NA	CASSAIRGSNTEAFF	TGTGCCAGCAGTGCCATAAGAGGGTCCAACACTGAAGCTTTCTTT
TRBV29-1	TRBJ2-7	NA	TRBD2	CSAIAGNLYEQYF	TGCAGCGCAATAGCGGGGAATCTTTACGAGCAGTACTTC
TRBV4-3	TRBJ1-2	NA	TRBD1	CASSHFNPGQGARGYTF	TGCGCCAGCAGCCATTTTAATCCGGGACAGGGGGCGCGGGGCTACACCTTC
TRBV6-1	TRBJ1-1	NA	NA	CASSWGVRNTEAFF	TGTGCCAGCAGCTGGGGGGTGAGGAACACTGAAGCTTTCTTT
TRBV27	TRBJ1-5	NA	TRBD1	CASRRQGINQPQHF	TGTGCCAGCAGAAGACAGGGAATCAATCAGCCCCAGCATTTT
TRBV6-1	TRBJ1-1	NA	NA	CASSERSNNEAFF	TGTGCCAGCAGTGAGAGGTCGAACAATGAAGCTTTCTTT
TRBV7-8	TRBJ2-7	NA	TRBD1	CASSLALRDRYEQYF	TGTGCCAGCAGCTTAGCGCTAAGGGACAGATACGAGCAGTACTTC
TRBV5-1	TRBJ2-7	NA	TRBD2	CASSLAGFSGTYEQYF	TGCGCCAGCAGCTTGGCCGGTTTTAGCGGGACCTACGAGCAGTACTTC
TRBV2	TRBJ2-1	NA	TRBD1	CASTSDRGTHNEQFF	TGTGCCAGCACCTCAGACAGGGGAACCCACAATGAGCAGTTCTTC
TRBV18	TRBJ1-1	NA	TRBD1	CASSPPGGASEAFF	TGTGCCAGCTCACCACCAGGGGGCGCTTCCGAAGCTTTCTTT
TRBV18	TRBJ1-4	NA	TRBD1	CASSHDPTGAEKLFF	TGTGCCAGCTCACACGACCCGACAGGGGCTGAAAAACTGTTTTTT
TRBV28	TRBJ2-7	NA	TRBD2	CASSLYTSGFSYEQYF	TGTGCCAGCAGTTTATATACTAGCGGGTTTTCCTACGAGCAGTACTTC
TRBV4-1	TRBJ2-6	NA	NA	CASSQDRERVYAGANVLTF	TGCGCCAGCAGCCAAGACCGGGAGAGGGTTTATGCTGGGGCCAACGTCCTGACTTTC
TRBV4-3	TRBJ2-3	NA	TRBD2	CASSQREGLAHTDTQYF	TGCGCCAGCAGCCAAAGGGAGGGACTAGCCCACACAGATACGCAGTATTTT
TRBV5-1	TRBJ2-7	NA	TRBD1	CASSLSGTDTDYEQYF	TGCGCCAGCAGCTTGTCCGGGACAGACACGGACTACGAGCAGTACTTC
TRBV7-6	TRBJ1-5	few	NA	CASSSAPRTSNQPQHF	TGTGCCAGCAGCTCCGCCCCCCGGACAAGCAATCAGCCCCAGCATTTT
TRBV6-1	TRBJ1-1	few	NA	CASSENRNTEAFF	TGTGCCAGCAGTGAAAACAGGAACACTGAAGCTTTCTTT
TRBV7-8	TRBJ1-5	few	TRBD1	CASSRYRDRGSNQPQHF	TGTGCCAGCAGCCGCTACCGAGACAGGGGAAGCAATCAGCCCCAGCATTTT
TRBV4-1	TRBJ2-5	NA	TRBD2	CASSPLSGGEETQYF	TGCGCCAGCAGCCCGCTGAGCGGGGGGGAAGAGACCCAGTACTTC
TRBV7-3	TRBJ2-7	NA	TRBD2	CASSLLPLAGGSSYEQYF	TGTGCCAGCAGCTTACTCCCACTAGCGGGAGGGAGCTCCTACGAGCAGTACTTC